Listed below are T cell receptor beta chains from one sample, sequenced in a study of Ad26.COV2.S vaccination and SARS-CoV-2 variants. Using immunoSEQ multiplex PCR, the repertoire was profiled, and TCRdb retains in-frame clones only, with some absent. The sample lists approximately 410,000 clones, around 87% occurring once. The source was peripheral blood, collected in a trial of Ad26.COV2.S vaccine versus placebo. All receptors come from a person between 18 and 65 years old who received the Ad26.COV2.S COVID-19 vaccine or a placebo. Each CDR3 is given with its conserved first and last residue. D genes are given only for firm matches. Only part of the rows carry a size: once, few, many, or a class if the clone is expanded.

d_gene: TRBD2
v_gene: TRBV11-2
abundance: NA
j_gene: TRBJ2-7
CDR3nt: TGTGCCAGCAGCTTAGGGCGGACTAGTGAGCAGTACTTC
CDR3aa: CASSLGRTSEQYF

d_gene: TRBD1
v_gene: TRBV7-9
abundance: once
j_gene: TRBJ2-7
CDR3nt: TGTGCCAGCAGCGCATGGGACAGGCGGGACGAGCAGTACTTC
CDR3aa: CASSAWDRRDEQYF

d_gene: TRBD1
v_gene: TRBV27
abundance: NA
j_gene: TRBJ1-1
CDR3nt: TGTGCCAGCAGTTTATCAGGCAGGGGGGGCACTGAAGCTTTCTTT
CDR3aa: CASSLSGRGGTEAFF

d_gene: NA
v_gene: TRBV30
abundance: NA
j_gene: TRBJ1-5
CDR3nt: TGTGCCTCCGGGGAGGGGATCGATCAGCCCCAGCATTTT
CDR3aa: CASGEGIDQPQHF

d_gene: TRBD1
v_gene: TRBV2
abundance: NA
j_gene: TRBJ1-4
CDR3nt: TGTGCCAGCAGTGAAGCAGGAACAGGGGCGTTTGGTGAAAAACTGTTTTTT
CDR3aa: CASSEAGTGAFGEKLFF

d_gene: NA
v_gene: TRBV7-2
abundance: NA
j_gene: TRBJ1-2
CDR3nt: TGTGCCAGCAGCCCTAGTGCCAACTATGGCTACACCTTC
CDR3aa: CASSPSANYGYTF

d_gene: TRBD1
v_gene: TRBV27
abundance: once
j_gene: TRBJ1-6
CDR3nt: TGTGCCAGCAGTTTAAACCTTCAACAGGGGTATAATTCACCCCTCCACTTT
CDR3aa: CASSLNLQQGYNSPLHF

d_gene: TRBD1
v_gene: TRBV4-3
abundance: NA
j_gene: TRBJ1-1
CDR3nt: TGCGCCAGCAGCCAAAACCGAGGGGGCTGGAACACTGAAGCTTTCTTT
CDR3aa: CASSQNRGGWNTEAFF

d_gene: NA
v_gene: TRBV6-6
abundance: NA
j_gene: TRBJ2-1
CDR3nt: TGTGCCAGCAGTGCAATTCTGAGCTCCTACAATGAGCAGTTCTTC
CDR3aa: CASSAILSSYNEQFF

d_gene: NA
v_gene: TRBV7-3
abundance: NA
j_gene: TRBJ2-7
CDR3nt: TGTGCCAGCAGTACACGCGCCGAGCAGTACTTC
CDR3aa: CASSTRAEQYF

d_gene: NA
v_gene: TRBV11-2
abundance: NA
j_gene: TRBJ2-2
CDR3nt: TGTGCCAGCAGCCAATACCCTTCCATGAACACCGGGGAGCTGTTTTTT
CDR3aa: CASSQYPSMNTGELFF

d_gene: TRBD1
v_gene: TRBV5-6
abundance: NA
j_gene: TRBJ2-7
CDR3nt: TGTGCCAGCAGCTTGGCCCGGACAGGGGCGTCCGAGCAGTACTTC
CDR3aa: CASSLARTGASEQYF

d_gene: NA
v_gene: TRBV7-2
abundance: NA
j_gene: TRBJ2-3
CDR3nt: TGTGCCAGCAGCTTCACAGATACGCAGTATTTT
CDR3aa: CASSFTDTQYF

d_gene: NA
v_gene: TRBV6-5
abundance: once
j_gene: TRBJ1-2
CDR3nt: TGTGCCAGCAGTTACTCGGGTGACTCTAACTATGGCTACACCTTC
CDR3aa: CASSYSGDSNYGYTF

d_gene: NA
v_gene: TRBV19
abundance: NA
j_gene: TRBJ2-7
CDR3nt: TGTGCCAGTAGTATCCGCTCGGTAGGGGGATACGAGCAGTACTTC
CDR3aa: CASSIRSVGGYEQYF

d_gene: TRBD1
v_gene: TRBV9
abundance: NA
j_gene: TRBJ1-3
CDR3nt: TGTGCCAGCAGCAGACGACTCCAGGGGGCTGATGGAAACACCATATATTTT
CDR3aa: CASSRRLQGADGNTIYF

d_gene: TRBD1
v_gene: TRBV28
abundance: NA
j_gene: TRBJ1-2
CDR3nt: TGTGCCAGCGGACAGGGGGCCTATGGCTACACCTTC
CDR3aa: CASGQGAYGYTF

d_gene: NA
v_gene: TRBV7-3
abundance: once
j_gene: TRBJ1-2
CDR3nt: TGTGCCAGCAGCCCATCTCCCGGGTCGAGCTATGGCTACACCTTC
CDR3aa: CASSPSPGSSYGYTF

d_gene: NA
v_gene: TRBV10-3
abundance: NA
j_gene: TRBJ1-2
CDR3nt: TGTGCCATCAGTGAGTCGTGGGGTTACGGCTACACCTTC
CDR3aa: CAISESWGYGYTF

d_gene: NA
v_gene: TRBV6-2/TRBV6-3
abundance: NA
j_gene: TRBJ1-5
CDR3nt: TGTGCCAGCAGTTACTCAGGGAGGGATCAGCCCCAGCATTTT
CDR3aa: CASSYSGRDQPQHF

d_gene: NA
v_gene: TRBV5-1
abundance: NA
j_gene: TRBJ1-2
CDR3nt: TGCGCCAGCAGCTTGGCCGTCAGCCAACCTAACTATGGCTACACCTTC
CDR3aa: CASSLAVSQPNYGYTF

d_gene: NA
v_gene: TRBV25-1
abundance: NA
j_gene: TRBJ1-2
CDR3nt: TGTGCCAGCAGTGACACGACGTCCTATGGCTACACCTTC
CDR3aa: CASSDTTSYGYTF

d_gene: TRBD1
v_gene: TRBV7-9
abundance: once
j_gene: TRBJ1-5
CDR3nt: TGTGCCAGCAGCCTAGACAGGGGTAGCAATCAGCCCCAGCATTTT
CDR3aa: CASSLDRGSNQPQHF

d_gene: NA
v_gene: TRBV28
abundance: NA
j_gene: TRBJ1-2
CDR3nt: TGTGCCAGCAGTTCAGAAGGGTCTGGCTACACCTTC
CDR3aa: CASSSEGSGYTF

d_gene: NA
v_gene: TRBV6-2/TRBV6-3
abundance: NA
j_gene: TRBJ1-1
CDR3nt: TGTGCCAGCAGTGGCCGGGGGACGATGAGCACTGAAGCTTTCTTT
CDR3aa: CASSGRGTMSTEAFF

d_gene: NA
v_gene: TRBV19
abundance: few
j_gene: TRBJ1-4
CDR3nt: TGTGCCAGTAGTTTGGGGGGGAGACAAGAAAAACTGTTTTTT
CDR3aa: CASSLGGRQEKLFF

d_gene: NA
v_gene: TRBV27
abundance: NA
j_gene: TRBJ2-4
CDR3nt: TGTGCCAGCAGTTTTTCCTCCTCGGCCCTTCTGGGCATTCAGTACTTC
CDR3aa: CASSFSSSALLGIQYF

d_gene: NA
v_gene: TRBV30
abundance: once
j_gene: TRBJ2-1
CDR3nt: TGTGCCTGGAGGGAGAGTTACAATGAGCAGTTCTTC
CDR3aa: CAWRESYNEQFF

d_gene: TRBD2
v_gene: TRBV10-1
abundance: NA
j_gene: TRBJ2-3
CDR3nt: TGCGCCAGCAGTGATAGGTCTAGCGGTAAATTCACAGATACGCAGTATTTT
CDR3aa: CASSDRSSGKFTDTQYF

d_gene: TRBD1
v_gene: TRBV18
abundance: NA
j_gene: TRBJ1-1
CDR3nt: TGTGCCAGCTCACCGACAGGGGATATAAACACTGAAGCTTTCTTT
CDR3aa: CASSPTGDINTEAFF

d_gene: TRBD1
v_gene: TRBV6-1
abundance: once
j_gene: TRBJ2-7
CDR3nt: TGTGCCAGCAGTGAAAGGGGGCAGGGGGCCTACGAGCAGTACTTC
CDR3aa: CASSERGQGAYEQYF

d_gene: NA
v_gene: TRBV9
abundance: NA
j_gene: TRBJ2-5
CDR3nt: TGTGCCAGCAGCTTCCAGGGGCGAGGGGAGACCCAGTACTTC
CDR3aa: CASSFQGRGETQYF

d_gene: NA
v_gene: TRBV20-1
abundance: NA
j_gene: TRBJ2-7
CDR3nt: TGCAGTGCTAGAGGACACTTCGAGCAGTACTTC
CDR3aa: CSARGHFEQYF

d_gene: NA
v_gene: TRBV30
abundance: once
j_gene: TRBJ2-3
CDR3nt: TGTGCCTGGAGTGTACAGGGAAGTACAGATACGCAGTATTTT
CDR3aa: CAWSVQGSTDTQYF

d_gene: TRBD1
v_gene: TRBV6-6
abundance: NA
j_gene: TRBJ2-2
CDR3nt: TGTGCCAGCCGGGCAGGGGGAGACGGGGAGCTGTTTTTT
CDR3aa: CASRAGGDGELFF

d_gene: NA
v_gene: TRBV19
abundance: NA
j_gene: TRBJ2-3
CDR3nt: TGTGCCAGTAGTATCCCCCTGGCAGATACGCAGTATTTT
CDR3aa: CASSIPLADTQYF

d_gene: NA
v_gene: TRBV10-3
abundance: NA
j_gene: TRBJ2-7
CDR3nt: TGTGCCGCAGGTACAGGGAGGTTGGGCTACGAGCAGTACTTC
CDR3aa: CAAGTGRLGYEQYF

d_gene: NA
v_gene: TRBV2
abundance: NA
j_gene: TRBJ1-4
CDR3nt: TGTGCCAGCAGTGAACCGCCTGGAGAAAAACTGTTTTTT
CDR3aa: CASSEPPGEKLFF

d_gene: NA
v_gene: TRBV9
abundance: NA
j_gene: TRBJ1-6
CDR3nt: TGTGCCAGCAGCCCGGGACCCCATCAGTCACCCCTCCACTTT
CDR3aa: CASSPGPHQSPLHF

d_gene: NA
v_gene: TRBV3-1/TRBV3-2
abundance: NA
j_gene: TRBJ2-7
CDR3nt: TGTGCCAGCAGCACCCGTAGGGAGCAGTACTTC
CDR3aa: CASSTRREQYF

d_gene: TRBD2
v_gene: TRBV7-9
abundance: few
j_gene: TRBJ2-3
CDR3nt: TGTGCCAGCAGCCAAATAGCGACTAGCCTCACAGATACGCAGTATTTT
CDR3aa: CASSQIATSLTDTQYF

d_gene: NA
v_gene: TRBV6-1
abundance: NA
j_gene: TRBJ1-3
CDR3nt: TGTGCCAGCAGTGAAGACAGGGTGAACACCATATATTTT
CDR3aa: CASSEDRVNTIYF

d_gene: NA
v_gene: TRBV20-1
abundance: NA
j_gene: TRBJ1-2
CDR3nt: TGCAGTGCTAGTGAGCAGGGCCGGCGCTATGGCTACACCTTC
CDR3aa: CSASEQGRRYGYTF

d_gene: TRBD2
v_gene: TRBV5-1
abundance: NA
j_gene: TRBJ2-2
CDR3nt: TGCGCCAGCAGCACAAGGGCGGGGAGGGACACCGGGGAGCTGTTTTTT
CDR3aa: CASSTRAGRDTGELFF

d_gene: TRBD2
v_gene: TRBV19
abundance: NA
j_gene: TRBJ2-1
CDR3nt: TGTGCCAGTAGTGAGGACGGGGGGGCCGCGGAGCAGTTCTTC
CDR3aa: CASSEDGGAAEQFF

d_gene: NA
v_gene: TRBV5-5
abundance: NA
j_gene: TRBJ2-3
CDR3nt: TGTGCCAGCAGCTTCCGAGGAGCGAGCACAGATACGCAGTATTTT
CDR3aa: CASSFRGASTDTQYF

d_gene: NA
v_gene: TRBV6-5
abundance: once
j_gene: TRBJ1-2
CDR3nt: TGTGCCAGCATGACTCAGGGTACCAACTATGGCTACACCTTC
CDR3aa: CASMTQGTNYGYTF

d_gene: TRBD1
v_gene: TRBV7-8
abundance: NA
j_gene: TRBJ2-2
CDR3nt: TGTGCCAGCAGCCTAACCCACCCCGGGACAGGGAACACCGGGGAGCTGTTTTTT
CDR3aa: CASSLTHPGTGNTGELFF

d_gene: NA
v_gene: TRBV10-1
abundance: once
j_gene: TRBJ2-5
CDR3nt: TGCGCCAGCAGCCCAGGGGGGTCGGAGACCCAGTACTTC
CDR3aa: CASSPGGSETQYF